This TCR beta chain was captured in a study of post-analysis software for immune sequencing data. General study results and limits: Five or six TRBV segments, TRBV5-6, TRBV5-1 and TRBV20-1 among them, were found more frequent in patients than controls. Pronounced co-clustering by F measure was evident among identically batched samples. Controls significantly exceeded multiple sclerosis patients in normalized Chao1 diversity.

Presence of unique molecular identifiers characterized the TCR beta cDNA libraries. T cells numbering about 0.9 to 10 million yielded cDNA molecules that totaled about 500,000. From the PCR reads, TCRdb called clonotypes with MiXCR, one entry per CDR3 protein. The repertoire holds under 200,000 distinct CDR3 sequences, with around 34% as singletons. A word on this clonotype: Antigen unknown.

Per germline, CDR1 SQVTM and CDR2 ANQGSEA. The CDR3 has 15 amino acids. Trimming took off 4 bases at V and 1 base at J, with 16 bases between the two ends. This material consisted of blood, taken after autologous hematopoietic stem cell transplantation. The origin of this receptor is a girl aged 10 to 17 with multiple sclerosis. The V and J genes are TRBV29-1 and TRBJ2-5; TRBD2 might be the D (6 bases). CDR3 region: CSVGLFRELQETQYF. For the CDR3, the DNA is TGCAGCGTTGGTTTATTCCGGGAGCTCCAAGAGACCCAGTACTTC.